This passage covers 14 T cell receptor beta chains from one sample sequenced in a study of post-analysis software for immune sequencing data. Findings and caveats of the study: TRBV segments more frequent in patients than in controls numbered roughly 5 and included TRBV5-6, TRBV5-1 and TRBV20-1.

Their antigens remain unidentified. Presence of unique molecular identifiers characterized the TCR beta cDNA libraries. TCRdb ran MiXCR on the PCR reads and lists one entry per CDR3 protein. The data contain more than 500,000 distinct CDR3 sequences, under 40% of them singletons. Sequenced sample: blood. These receptors originate from a girl under 18 with multiple sclerosis.

This clonotype was picked up a small number of times. V and J are TRBV12-3 or TRBV12-4 and TRBJ2-3; D remains ambiguous. This CDR3 comprises 15 residues. V lost 3 bases, J lost 1 base, and 11 bases lay in between. CDR3 sequence: CASSFRNPGTDTQYF. The CDR3 DNA sequence: TGTGCCAGCAGTTTTAGGAACCCAGGCACAGATACGCAGTATTTT.

The chain employs TRBV6-1 and TRBJ1-2, with a possible D match to TRBD1 (5 bases). This CDR3 spans 14 amino acids. The V gene's germline CDR1 is MNHNS and CDR2 SASEGT. The V and J ends lost 6 bases and 4 bases respectively, with 15 bases between them. DNA for the CDR3: TGTGCCAGCAGGGCCGGGGCGGTTAGCTATGGCTACACCTTC. Its protein product is CASRAGAVSYGYTF.

This clonotype showed up just a few times. J is TRBJ2-5 and V is TRBV20-1, with 8 bases aligning to TRBD1. Trimming removed 7 bases from V and 2 bases from J; junction bases left unmatched: 12. CDR1 DFQATT and CDR2 SNEGSKA come from the germline V gene (reference sequence). The CDR3 is made up of 15 amino acids. In nucleotides, the CDR3 is TGCAGTGGGGGACAGGTGGTCTTCGGGCAAGAGACCCAGTACTTC. Protein product: CSGGQVVFGQETQYF.

With regard to this clonotype: A much larger clone is a single base away; this may be a read error. The V call is TRBV7-9, the J call TRBJ2-5; D not certain. The tail of the sequence fits TRBJ2-1 better, so the J call may be wrong. Germline values: CDR1 SEHNR, CDR2 FQNEAQ (reference sequence). The length of the CDR3 is 13 residues. The CDR3 bases are TGTGCCAGCAGGCGGCAGATCCAAGAGACCCAGTTCTTC. It is translated as CASRRQIQETQFF.

The J gene is TRBJ2-7, the V gene TRBV2; TRBD2 agrees at 11 bases. Germline values: CDR1 SNHLY, CDR2 FYNNEI. V gave up 4 bases and J gave up 2 bases; unmatched junction bases: 7. The CDR3 length is 16 residues. CDR3 region: CASSGCGTSGTYEQYF. CDR3 coding DNA: TGTGCCAGCAGTGGCTGCGGGACTAGCGGAACCTACGAGCAGTACTTC.

A few counts support this clonotype. V and J are TRBV11-1 and TRBJ2-5; 8 bases are a match to TRBD1. The ends lost 5 bases at V and 5 bases at J; junction bases unmatched: 10. The germline gives CDR1 SGHAT, CDR2 FQDESV (reference sequence). This CDR3 region has 15 residues. CDR3 sequence (DNA): TGTGCCAGCAGCACGGGACAGGCAGGAAGGGAGACCCAGTACTTC. The encoded protein is CASSTGQAGRETQYF.

The chain links TRBV7-6 to TRBJ1-2; 7 bases map to TRBD1. This CDR3 spans 12 amino acids. Germline CDR1 and CDR2: SGHVS and FNYEAQ. Trimming removed 11 bases from V and 4 bases from J; junction bases left unmatched: 7. The DNA of the CDR3 is TGTGCCGTCGAGACAGGGCCCTATGGCTACACCTTC. Residues: CAVETGPYGYTF.

This chain uses TRBV6-1 with TRBJ1-1; weak D call: TRBD1 (5 bases). Trimming left V 4 bases short and J 0 bases short, with 9 bases between. Germline V gives CDR1 MNHNS, CDR2 SASEGT. The CDR3 is made up of 14 amino acids. The CDR3: CASSVRTLNTEAFF. CDR3 bases: TGTGCCAGCAGTGTGAGGACATTGAACACTGAAGCTTTCTTT.

This clonotype appeared a few times. This chain joins TRBV20-1 and TRBJ2-7; possibly TRBD1 or TRBD2 for D (5 bases each). V was cut by 6 bases and J by 2 bases, with 14 bases left in between. This CDR3 is built from 13 residues. The germline V gene has CDR1 DFQATT and CDR2 SNEGSKA (reference sequence). CDR3 sequence: CSADGDGAYEQYF. The CDR3 DNA reads as TGCAGTGCGGATGGGGACGGTGCCTACGAGCAGTACTTC.

This clonotype was observed a few times. The J gene is TRBJ2-5, the V gene TRBV10-1; TRBD1 or TRBD2 may be the D gene (5 bases each). This CDR3 contains 13 residues. Germline CDR1 reads WNHNN; CDR2 reads SYGVQD (reference sequence). V was shortened by 6 bases and J by 5 bases, with 13 bases between the two germline ends. The CDR3 here is CASSGLGGETQYF. The CDR3 region has the DNA TGCGCCAGCAGCGGACTTGGGGGTGAGACCCAGTACTTC.

The chain carries TRBV14 and TRBJ1-2; 10 bases match TRBD1. V lost 8 bases, J lost 4 bases, and 10 bases stayed unmatched. CDR3 length equals 15 residues. Germline CDR1 reads SGHDN; CDR2 reads FVKESK. The DNA for the CDR3 is TGTGCCAGCCAAAATCGTCGGACAGGGGGCTATGGCTACACCTTC. This translates into CASQNRRTGGYGYTF. The variable domain in full, with the rest retrieved from reference TRBV14 and TRBJ1-2, is EAGVTQFPSHSVIEKGQTVTLRCDPISGHDNLYWYRRVMGKEIKFLLHFVKESKQDESGMPNNRFLAERTGGTYSTLKVQPAELEDSGVYFCASQNRRTGGYGYTFGSGTRLTVV.

The V call is TRBV4-1, the J call TRBJ2-5; 9 bases fit TRBD1. Germline trimming cut 3 bases from V and 5 bases from J; bases unmatched to any gene: 7. Looked up from germline, CDR1 is MGHRA and CDR2 is YSYEKL. The CDR3 contains 15 residues. This CDR3 reads CASSQPTGGAETQYF. CDR3 in DNA: TGCGCCAGCAGCCAGCCGACAGGGGGAGCGGAGACCCAGTACTTC.

The gene calls are TRBV3-1 and TRBJ2-3; perhaps TRBD1 as D (6 bases). Per the germline V gene, CDR1 is LGHDT and CDR2 is YNNKEL (reference sequence). This CDR3 contains 14 residues. V was cut by 2 bases and J by 4 bases, with 10 bases left in between. CDR3 sequence reads: CASSQRGTPDTQYF. DNA for the CDR3: TGTGCCAGCAGCCAAAGGGGGACACCAGATACGCAGTATTTT.

This clonotype was observed a few times. The rearrangement uses TRBV7-8 and TRBJ2-5; 10 bases are shared with TRBD2. The DNA end is a closer match to TRBJ2-7, so the J assignment may be wrong. This CDR3 is 16 amino acids long. The germline V gene has CDR1 SGHVS and CDR2 FQNEAQ. The CDR3 DNA sequence: TGTGCCAGCAGCGGGGGCGGGAAGACTAGCGGGTACGAGCAGTACTTC. Protein product: CASSGGGKTSGYEQYF.